The table lists the clone carrying this T cell receptor beta chain with a few counts. One entry per CDR3 protein results from TCRdb running MiXCR on the 5' RACE reads. The sample comprises 690,000 or so distinct CDR3 sequences, 8.6% of which are singletons, and 0.85% to 1% rests with the top ten. The sample comes from a study of identical twins. Trimming removed 3 bases from V and 7 bases from J, with 13 bases in between. Germline CDR1 reads GTSNPN; CDR2 reads SVGIG (reference sequence). This CDR3 has 13 residues. In addition, the sample was reused for a study of yellow fever vaccine responses in identical twins.

The TCR was taken from a woman in her late teens or twenties in good health. This chain links TRBV30 with TRBJ2-1, with D possibly TRBD1 on 6 matching bases. Sequencing was carried out using PBMCs. For the CDR3, the DNA is TGTGCCTGGAGGCCTGACAGGAGGAATGAGCAGTTCTTC. Translating gives CAWRPDRRNEQFF.